The T cell receptor (beta chain) described here comes from a study of response to subunit inactivated influenza vaccine. TCRdb reanalysed the RT-PCR reads using MiXCR and keeps one entry per CDR3 protein. The data contain 500,000 to 750,000 distinct CDR3 sequences, less than 15% of them singletons. Comment on this clonotype: What it binds is not known.

Study-level points and caveats: The authors proposed limited new T cell recruitment per seasonal influenza vaccination.

The sample here was PBMCs from blood, taken 12 days after vaccination. The clonotype originates from a man aged 45-65 years who received an inactivated influenza vaccine.

For the CDR3, the DNA is TGTGCCAGCAGCGTAGCGGCAGTCCAAGAGACCCAGTACTTC. Translated, it gives CASSVAAVQETQYF. The V and J genes are TRBV9 and TRBJ2-5, with unresolved D. Trimming left V 0 bases short and J 1 base short, with 7 bases between. Germline CDR1 reads SGDLS; CDR2 reads YYNGEE. This CDR3 spans 14 amino acids.